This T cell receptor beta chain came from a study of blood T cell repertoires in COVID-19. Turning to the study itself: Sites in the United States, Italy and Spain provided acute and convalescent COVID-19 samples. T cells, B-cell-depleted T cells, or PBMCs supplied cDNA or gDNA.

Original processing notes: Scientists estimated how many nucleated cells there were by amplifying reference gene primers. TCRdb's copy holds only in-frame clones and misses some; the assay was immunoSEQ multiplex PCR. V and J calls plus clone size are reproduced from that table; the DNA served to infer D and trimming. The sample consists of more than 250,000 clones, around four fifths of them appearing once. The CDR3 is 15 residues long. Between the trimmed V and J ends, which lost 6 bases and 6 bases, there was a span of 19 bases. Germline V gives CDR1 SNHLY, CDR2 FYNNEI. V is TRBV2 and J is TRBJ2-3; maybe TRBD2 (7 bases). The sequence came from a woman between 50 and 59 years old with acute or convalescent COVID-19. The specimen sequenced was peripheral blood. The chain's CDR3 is CASSRRGGLRDTQYF. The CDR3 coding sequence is TGTGCCAGCAGCAGAAGGGGGGGATTAAGGGATACGCAGTATTTT.